The 10 T cell receptor beta chains presented below share a single source sample, sequenced in a study of cytomegalovirus exposure and HLA in healthy donors. Generated by immunoSEQ multiplex PCR, the TCRdb table keeps only in-frame clones and is missing some. The table includes 100,000 or so clones, approximately 95% detected once. Sequences were obtained from PBMCs. These receptors were taken from a woman aged 18-35 years in good health and CMV-seronegative.

V usage is TRBV4-1 and J usage is TRBJ2-3; 12 bases map to TRBD2. The CDR3 runs 17 residues. Germline CDR1 reads MGHRA; CDR2 reads YSYEKL. Unmatched junction bases numbered 7, after V lost 0 bases and J lost 6 bases. CDR3 bases: TGCGCCAGCAGCCAAGAAAGAACTAGCGGGGGGATGGATACGCAGTATTTT. It specifies CASSQERTSGGMDTQYF.

J is TRBJ1-4 and V is TRBV5-1, with a weak D call TRBD1 (5 bases). This CDR3 has 16 amino acids. Trimming stripped 0 bases from V and 7 bases from J, with 16 bases between. Germline-derived CDR1 and CDR2 are SGHRS and YFSETQ. The CDR3 DNA follows: TGCGCCAGCAGCTTGGGACAGATGGCCGGTAGTGAAAAACTGTTTTTT. Residues: CASSLGQMAGSEKLFF.

The rearrangement uses TRBV13 and TRBJ1-1; 7 bases are a match to TRBD1. Trimming cost V 4 bases and J 0 bases; bases outside gene matches: 14. The germline V gene has CDR1 PRHDT and CDR2 FYEKMQ (reference sequence). The CDR3 is 18 amino acids. CDR3 sequence: CASSSPYNTGALNTEAFF. The CDR3 DNA reads as TGTGCCAGCAGCTCACCCTACAACACAGGGGCTCTGAACACTGAAGCTTTCTTT.

V is TRBV11-3 and J is TRBJ2-4, with 8 nucleotides matching TRBD2. The V and J ends lost 8 bases and 4 bases, in that order; junction bases with no gene match: 10. This CDR3 contains 15 residues. Germline CDR1 and CDR2: SGHNT and YENEEA. CDR3: CASLREGPTKNIQYF. CDR3 DNA: TGTGCCAGCCTCCGGGAGGGCCCGACAAAAAACATTCAGTACTTC.

V and J are TRBV7-2 and TRBJ1-5; D gene uncertain. The germline gives CDR1 SGHTA, CDR2 FQGNSA. V lost 5 bases and J 4 bases, leaving 15 bases between the germline ends. The CDR3 sequence is 15 residues long. DNA of the CDR3: TGTGCCAGCAGCCCCCGGGGAGGTGGTAATCAGCCCCAGCATTTT. Translating gives CASSPRGGGNQPQHF.

The chain employs TRBV9 and TRBJ2-1; 8 bases fit TRBD2. The V and J ends lost 4 bases and 6 bases, in that order; junction bases with no gene match: 9. The CDR3 loop spans 15 amino acids. CDR1 is SGDLS, CDR2 YYNGEE, per germline. The CDR3 DNA follows: TGTGCCAGCAGCCCCCAGGCGGGGGGTGGCAATGAGCAGTTCTTC. This encodes CASSPQAGGGNEQFF. Drawing the rest from reference TRBV9 and TRBJ2-1, the complete variable domain is DSGVTQTPKHLITATGQRVTLRCSPRSGDLSVYWYQQSLDQGLQFLIQYYNGEERAKGNILERFSAQQFPDLHSELNLSSLELGDSALYFCASSPQAGGGNEQFFGPGTRLTVL.

This chain connects TRBV6-1 to TRBJ2-7, with D perhaps matching TRBD2 (5 bases). This CDR3 region has 16 residues. CDR1 and CDR2 (germline): MNHNS, SASEGT. The germline V and J ends were trimmed by 4 bases and 0 bases, with 16 bases remaining between them. The CDR3 sequence: CASSAEWRLASYEQYF. The CDR3 DNA follows: TGTGCCAGCAGTGCCGAATGGCGGCTAGCCTCCTACGAGCAGTACTTC.

The chain uses TRBV5-1 and TRBJ1-2, with D maybe TRBD1 (6 bases). The V end lost 3 bases, the J end lost 8 bases, and 20 bases lay between the germline ends. Germline V gene lookup returns CDR1 SGHRS and CDR2 YFSETQ. The CDR3 covers 15 residues. The DNA of the CDR3 is TGCGCCAGCAGCTCCGGCCGACAGGACCTTTGGGGCTACACCTTC. It yields the protein CASSSGRQDLWGYTF.

V and J are TRBV2 and TRBJ1-2, with 9 bases lining up with TRBD1. The CDR3 runs to 14 residues. Germline V gives CDR1 SNHLY, CDR2 FYNNEI. Unmatched junction bases numbered 8, after V lost 4 bases and J lost 8 bases. The CDR3 reads CASSVEQGAFGYTF. CDR3 in DNA: TGTGCCAGCAGTGTGGAACAGGGGGCCTTCGGCTACACCTTC. The full variable domain, its missing parts supplied by reference TRBV2 and TRBJ1-2, is EPEVTQTPSHQVTQMGQEVILRCVPISNHLYFYWYRQILGQKVEFLVSFYNNEISEKSEIFDDQFSVERPDGSNFTLKIRSTKLEDSAMYFCASSVEQGAFGYTFGSGTRLTVV.

The rearrangement joins TRBV29-1 to TRBJ2-1; D ambiguous. The CDR3 extends over 13 amino acids. Germline assignment: CDR1 SQVTM and CDR2 ANQGSEA. V was cut by 4 bases and J by 0 bases, with 7 bases left in between. The CDR3 sequence: CSVGVGSYNEQFF. In DNA form, the CDR3 reads TGCAGCGTTGGTGTCGGCTCCTACAATGAGCAGTTCTTC.